The 11 T cell receptor beta chains presented below share a single source sample, sequenced in a study of T cells after yellow fever vaccination. MiXCR, applied by TCRdb to the 5' RACE reads, yields one record per CDR3 protein. The repertoire has just under 600,000 distinct CDR3 sequences, about 13% of them found once; the top ten carry over 13%. Here the sequenced sample was PBMCs, taken on the day of the yellow fever booster vaccination. All receptors derive from a man younger than 45 who received the YFV17D yellow fever vaccine.

The chain carries TRBV10-3 and TRBJ2-1, with TRBD2 identical over 8 bases. The germline V gene has CDR1 ENHRY and CDR2 SYGVKD. This CDR3 is 15 amino acids long. V lost 3 bases, J lost 3 bases, and 4 bases stayed unmatched. The CDR3 spells CAISEWREDYNEQFF. CDR3 nucleotides: TGTGCCATCAGTGAATGGCGGGAGGACTACAATGAGCAGTTCTTC.

This rearrangement joins TRBV5-1 to TRBJ1-1; D may be TRBD1 (5 bases). Trimming left V 4 bases short and J 1 base short, with 14 bases between. Germline V lookup: CDR1 SGHRS, CDR2 YFSETQ. CDR3 length: 15 residues. The CDR3 protein is CASSLAGLSNTEAFF. CDR3 in DNA: TGCGCCAGCAGCCTAGCGGGACTCTCGAACACTGAAGCTTTCTTT.

This clonotype was observed a handful of times. The junction departs from germline at one end; a sequencing error may be responsible. DNA of the CDR3: TGTGCCAGCAGCTCGACTAGCGGGAGGCCCTCCGACGAGCAGTACTTC. Translation gives CASSSTSGRPSDEQYF. The chain employs TRBV5-4 and TRBJ2-7, with TRBD2 matching over 13 bases. Germline CDR1 SGHNT, CDR2 YYREEE (reference sequence). The CDR3 runs 16 residues. The full variable domain, its missing parts supplied by reference TRBV5-4 and TRBJ2-7, is ETGVTQSPTHLIKTRGQQVTLRCSSQSGHNTVSWYQQALGQGPQFIFQYYREEENGRGNFPPRFSGLQFPNYSSELNVNALELDDSALYLCASSSTSGRPSDEQYFGPGTRLTVT.

CDR3 loop: CSAPLRGDTEAFF. For the CDR3, the DNA is TGCAGTGCTCCCCTCAGGGGAGACACTGAAGCTTTCTTT. This chain joins TRBV20-1 and TRBJ1-1, with D perhaps matching TRBD1 (6 bases). The V end was cut by 5 bases, the J end by 3 bases, with 13 bases between. Germline CDR1 is DFQATT and CDR2 is SNEGSKA (reference sequence). The CDR3 loop spans 13 amino acids.

The rearrangement uses TRBV7-2 and TRBJ2-7, with 7 bases lining up with TRBD2. Germline trimming cut 1 base from V and 6 bases from J; bases unmatched to any gene: 6. There are 14 residues in the CDR3. Germline V gives CDR1 SGHTA, CDR2 FQGNSA. The CDR3 is CASSLELGGFEQYF. CDR3 nucleotides: TGTGCCAGCAGCTTAGAACTGGGAGGGTTCGAGCAGTACTTC.

This clonotype was observed a handful of times. The genes are TRBV7-9 and TRBJ2-3; no clear D gene. This CDR3 spans 16 amino acids. Germline CDR1 is SEHNR and CDR2 is FQNEAQ (reference sequence). The ends were cut back, 5 bases at V and 3 bases at J, with 18 bases in the middle. DNA of the CDR3: TGTGCCAGCAGCCAGTCCAAATCAAACCCGACAGATACGCAGTATTTT. Translated: CASSQSKSNPTDTQYF.

This clonotype was observed many times. This chain connects TRBV29-1 to TRBJ2-1; D call uncertain. Germline CDR1 reads SQVTM; CDR2 reads ANQGSEA. The CDR3 spans 10 residues. Trimming removed 2 bases at V and 10 bases at J, with 6 bases between. DNA for the CDR3: TGCAGCGTTGAACTTGGCGAGCAGTTCTTC. Amino acid sequence: CSVELGEQFF.

This chain links TRBV28 with TRBJ2-1; D might be TRBD1 (6 bases). This CDR3 comprises 15 residues. V gave up 5 bases and J gave up 9 bases, with 20 bases separating them. Germline CDR1 and CDR2: MDHEN and SYDVKM. In DNA form, the CDR3 reads TGTGCCAGCAGTGAAACAACAGGGAAAGGTAGTGAGCAGTTCTTC. Translation: CASSETTGKGSEQFF.

This clonotype was counted between two and nine times. The chain recombines TRBV4-3 with TRBJ2-1, with D perhaps being TRBD1 or TRBD2 (5 bases each). Between the trimmed V and J ends, which lost 0 bases and 5 bases, there was a span of 14 bases. CDR1 and CDR2 from the germline V gene are LGHNA and YSLEER. This CDR3 is 16 amino acids long. The CDR3 sequence is CASSQDLGPWDNEQFF. CDR3 DNA: TGCGCCAGCAGCCAAGATCTGGGACCCTGGGACAATGAGCAGTTCTTC.

The chain has TRBV29-1 and TRBJ2-5; D perhaps matches TRBD2 (6 bases). V lost 3 bases to trimming and J lost 4 bases, with 15 bases between them. The CDR3 sequence is 14 residues long. CDR1 and CDR2 from the germline V gene are SQVTM and ANQGSEA. The chain's CDR3 is CSVDRGLGGETQYF. CDR3 DNA sequence: TGCAGCGTTGATAGGGGACTCGGAGGAGAGACCCAGTACTTC.

This clonotype was seen more than once but under ten times. V is TRBV7-2 and J is TRBJ2-1; possible D gene TRBD2, 5 bases. Per germline, CDR1 SGHTA and CDR2 FQGNSA. V lost 2 bases, J lost 5 bases, and 16 bases lay in between. The CDR3 is 16 amino acids. Here the CDR3 reads CASSLNPRGSDNEQFF. The CDR3 nucleotides are TGTGCCAGCAGCTTAAACCCTCGTGGTAGCGACAATGAGCAGTTCTTC. The entire variable domain, with the rest obtained from reference TRBV7-2 and TRBJ2-1, is as follows: GAGVSQSPSNKVTEKGKDVELRCDPISGHTALYWYRQSLGQGLEFLIYFQGNSAPDKSGLPSDRFSAERTGGSVSTLTIQRTQQEDSAVYLCASSLNPRGSDNEQFFGPGTRLTVL.